This T cell receptor beta chain was recovered during a study of T cells in Graves' hyperthyroidism and ophthalmopathy. Study-wide points: Through a model of 13 V-J features, ophthalmopathy was separated from stable hyperthyroidism.

Each diagnosis drew on symptoms, thyroxine, TRAb, thyroid ultrasound and orbital computed tomography findings. The sample of blood was obtained at first hyperthyroidism diagnosis (before any ophthalmopathy symptoms). The PBMCs studied were ones that came from 8.5 to 10 ml fresh peripheral blood. Note on this clonotype: Its antigen is as yet unknown.

Germline V gene sequence: CDR1 SGDLS, CDR2 YYNGEE. Losses at the gene ends were 4 bases for V and 10 bases for J; bases not matched to a gene: 15. This CDR3 is built from 16 residues. Amplification targeted TCR beta CDR3 regions from RNA transcripts. A first-round RT-PCR of the TCR CDR3 used the HTBI primer set. TCRdb analysed the multiplex PCR reads with MiXCR anew, one entry per CDR3 protein. The sample lists 690,000 or so distinct CDR3 sequences; roughly a sixth were seen once. Sequences were obtained from blood. V gene TRBV9 combines with J gene TRBJ1-2; TRBD1 agrees at 11 bases. The clonotype comes from a woman between 45 and 60 years old with Graves' hyperthyroidism that later progressed to Graves' ophthalmopathy. The CDR3: CASSFRGGQGEQDYTF. As DNA, the CDR3 is TGTGCCAGCAGCTTCCGCGGGGGACAGGGGGAGCAGGACTACACCTTC.